These T cell receptor beta chains were read from a single sample in a study of early T cells in non-severe SARS-CoV-2 infection. TCRdb fed the 5' RACE reads into MiXCR, producing one record per CDR3 protein. The repertoire holds approximately 81,000 distinct CDR3 sequences, with roughly 13% as singletons. Sequenced: whole blood. The receptors derive from an adult who was a healthcare worker with PCR-confirmed SARS-CoV-2 infection or an uninfected control (not recorded which). Both conserved end residues are part of each CDR3. D genes are given only for firm matches. Not every row has a clone size; where given, it reads once, few, many or a size class.

d_call | j_call | cdr3_length | clone_size | v_call | cdr3_nt | cdr3_aa
TRBD2 | TRBJ2-1 | 16 | many | TRBV6-5 | TGTGCCAGCAGCCGCGCCGGGCGGGGGGGTAACAATGAGCAGTTCTTC | CASSRAGRGGNNEQFF
TRBD1 | TRBJ2-3 | 16 | few | TRBV2 | TGTGCCAGCCGTCGGGGACAGGGGGCAGGGACAGATACGCAGTATTTT | CASRRGQGAGTDTQYF
NA | TRBJ2-3 | 14 | NA | TRBV30 | TGTGCCTGGGGGAAGGGACTGAACACAGATACGCAGTATTTT | CAWGKGLNTDTQYF
NA | TRBJ2-7 | 15 | many | TRBV7-9 | TGTGCCAGCAGCTTAGGAGGAGGGTTCTCCTACGAGCAGTACTTC | CASSLGGGFSYEQYF
NA | TRBJ2-7 | 13 | few | TRBV12-3/TRBV12-4 | TGTGCCAGCAGTTTAAGGGTAACCTACGAGCAGTACTTC | CASSLRVTYEQYF
TRBD2 | TRBJ2-3 | 16 | few | TRBV5-6 | TGTGCCAGCAGCCCAACCGGGACTATCTCTCGGGATACGCAGTATTTT | CASSPTGTISRDTQYF
NA | TRBJ1-2 | 13 | NA | TRBV27 | TGTGCCAGCAGTTTTCGCAGGGGAGATGGCTACACCTTC | CASSFRRGDGYTF
NA | TRBJ2-5 | 12 | NA | TRBV5-5 | TGTGCCAGCAGCTCCTTCAAAGAGACCCAGTACTTC | CASSSFKETQYF
NA | TRBJ2-5 | 15 | NA | TRBV5-4 | TGTGCCAGCAGCTTAGCTACAGTGGCGGGGGAGACCCAGTACTTC | CASSLATVAGETQYF
NA | TRBJ1-1 | 13 | NA | TRBV7-3 | TGTGCCAGCAGCTGGACAACGAACACTGAAGCTTTCTTT | CASSWTTNTEAFF
NA | TRBJ2-7 | 14 | many | TRBV6-5 | TGTGCCAGCCGCCTTGACAGGAGCTCCTACGAGCAGTACTTC | CASRLDRSSYEQYF
TRBD1 | TRBJ1-2 | 16 | NA | TRBV4-1 | TGCGCCAGCAGCCAAGAGAGAGGACAGGGGATATATGGCTACACCTTC | CASSQERGQGIYGYTF
NA | TRBJ1-2 | 15 | many | TRBV6-7 | TGTGCCAGCAGTTATCGGAGCAGGGAAAACTATGGCTACACCTTC | CASSYRSRENYGYTF
NA | TRBJ2-2 | 15 | NA | TRBV9 | TGTACCAGCAGCGTACGGGGGCCGAACACCGGGGAGCTGTTTTTT | CTSSVRGPNTGELFF
TRBD1 | TRBJ1-6 | 16 | many | TRBV7-2 | TGTGCCAGCTCCCGATTCGCCGGGACAGGGAATTCACCCCTCCACTTT | CASSRFAGTGNSPLHF
NA | TRBJ1-4 | 15 | NA | TRBV5-1 | TGCGCCAGCAGCTTGGGCGGAATCGGTAATGAAAAACTGTTTTTT | CASSLGGIGNEKLFF
NA | TRBJ2-1 | 13 | few | TRBV19 | TGTGCCAGTAGTATAAACGGGGACAATGAGCAGTTCTTC | CASSINGDNEQFF
NA | TRBJ2-7 | 15 | NA | TRBV29-1 | TGCAGCGTTGAAGATCCGTGGACCCCGGGGTACGAGCAGTACTTC | CSVEDPWTPGYEQYF
TRBD1 | TRBJ2-3 | 16 | few | TRBV5-1 | TGCGCCAGCAGCTTGGATCCAGGGGGCGTCCCAGATACGCAGTATTTT | CASSLDPGGVPDTQYF